Below are 26 T cell receptor beta chains sequenced from a single sample in a study of blood T cell repertoires in COVID-19 (dated by TCRdb to about 2020). Receptors were amplified or captured by the immunoSEQ multiplex PCR assay. The source is immuneACCESS, and TCRdb retained only in-frame sequences with V and J called. Part of the clones is not carried over; for the studies checked, unresolved V genes explain less than half of this, and the remainder is unexplained. The sample includes roughly 250,000 clones, with around 79% observed a single time. The biggest ten clones account for more than 2.5% of the sample. The source material was peripheral blood. Receptors originate from a woman over 75 with acute or convalescent COVID-19.

The rearrangement uses TRBV4-3 and TRBJ2-7; 10 bases are shared with TRBD1. The CDR3 sequence is 13 residues long. V shed 3 bases and J 5 bases; nucleotides not matched to a gene: 1. Germline values: CDR1 LGHNA, CDR2 YSLEER. The CDR3 coding sequence is TGCGCCAGCAGCCAGGGGACAGGGGACGAGCAGTACTTC. It encodes CASSQGTGDEQYF.

As for this clone: The sample has other DNA sequences that encode this CDR3 too. The chain carries TRBV7-2 and TRBJ2-2; D may be TRBD2 (5 bases). Trimming left V 3 bases short and J 5 bases short, with 13 bases between. Germline V gene sequence: CDR1 SGHTA, CDR2 FQGNSA. The CDR3 has 15 amino acids. The DNA of the CDR3 is TGTGCCAGCAGCTTGTCGGGCGGAGGAACCGGGGAGCTGTTTTTT. Amino acids: CASSLSGGGTGELFF.

The chain uses TRBV9 and TRBJ1-2, with 7 positions matching TRBD1. The CDR3 sequence is 15 residues long. Germline CDR1 and CDR2: SGDLS and YYNGEE. V lost 4 bases and J lost 3; bases outside the gene matches: 9. The CDR3 region is CASSRRATGDYGYTF. The CDR3 DNA is TGTGCCAGCAGCCGCCGAGCAACAGGGGACTATGGCTACACCTTC.

This chain connects TRBV19 to TRBJ1-2; 7 bases agree with TRBD1. This CDR3 comprises 14 residues. Germline V gives CDR1 LNHDA, CDR2 SQIVND (reference sequence). Trimming took 7 bases from V and 3 from J; bases not matched to a gene: 8. This CDR3 reads CASNPRGTYYGYTF. For the CDR3, the DNA is TGTGCCAGTAATCCCAGGGGGACGTACTATGGCTACACCTTC.

The rearrangement links TRBV14 to TRBJ1-4; 7 bases are a match to TRBD1. The germline gives CDR1 SGHDN, CDR2 FVKESK. This CDR3 has 15 residues. V was clipped by 2 bases and J by 3 bases; unmatched bases: 3. The CDR3 region is CASSQFGTANEKLFF. CDR3 DNA: TGTGCCAGCAGCCAATTCGGGACAGCTAATGAAAAACTGTTTTTT. Looking up the rest from reference TRBV14 and TRBJ1-4 gives the full variable domain: EAGVTQFPSHSVIEKGQTVTLRCDPISGHDNLYWYRRVMGKEIKFLLHFVKESKQDESGMPNNRFLAERTGGTYSTLKVQPAELEDSGVYFCASSQFGTANEKLFFGSGTQLSVL.

This clone was observed once. Within the sample, other DNA sequences also encode this same CDR3. J is TRBJ2-3 and V is TRBV6-5; 9 nucleotides agree with TRBD1. The CDR3 runs 14 residues. Per the germline V gene, CDR1 is MNHEY and CDR2 is SVGAGI. Unmatched junction bases numbered 2, after V lost 6 bases and J lost 1 base. CDR3 in amino acids: CASSRQGGTDTQYF. DNA for the CDR3: TGTGCCAGCAGCCGACAGGGGGGCACAGATACGCAGTATTTT.

This chain links TRBV3-1 (or the pseudogene TRBV3-2) with TRBJ1-2; D is unresolved. The germline V and J ends were trimmed by 1 base and 8 bases, with 8 bases remaining between them. Germline loops: CDR1 LGHDT, CDR2 YNNKEL (reference sequence). The CDR3 has 12 residues. The CDR3 is CASSQVYFGYTF. CDR3 in DNA: TGTGCCAGCAGCCAAGTATATTTCGGCTACACCTTC.

The rearrangement uses TRBV7-3 and TRBJ2-2; TRBD2 agrees at 8 bases. The CDR3 totals 17 residues. After removal of 5 bases from V and 9 bases from J, the junction contained 17 bases not matched to a gene. The germline V gene encodes CDR1 SGHTA and CDR2 FQGTGA. CDR3 residues: CASSRHRGGGYPRELFF. CDR3 bases: TGTGCCAGCAGCCGCCACCGGGGCGGGGGGTACCCCCGGGAGCTGTTTTTT.

The chain links TRBV28 to TRBJ1-6, with 10 bases lining up with TRBD1. The germline V gene encodes CDR1 MDHEN and CDR2 SYDVKM. The ends lost 10 bases at V and 8 bases at J; junction bases unmatched: 2. This CDR3 comprises 12 residues. CDR3 sequence: CAIGTGDSPLHF. DNA for the CDR3: TGTGCCATAGGGACAGGGGATTCACCCCTCCACTTT.

In DNA form, the CDR3 reads TGTGCCAGCAGCGAACGACAGGGAATGAACACTGAAGCTTTCTTT. Translation: CASSERQGMNTEAFF. This chain joins TRBV5-6 and TRBJ1-1; 7 positions match TRBD1. The CDR3 loop spans 15 amino acids. Germline V gene data show CDR1 as SGHDT and CDR2 as YYEEEE. The V segment lost 4 bases and the J segment 0 bases; nucleotides outside the gene matches: 6.

This chain connects TRBV29-1 to TRBJ2-7; TRBD1 is a possible D gene (6 bases). Germline V gene data show CDR1 as SQVTM and CDR2 as ANQGSEA. Trimming removed 6 bases at V and 5 bases at J, with 17 bases between. The CDR3 runs to 13 residues. The CDR3 reads CSVSGLGADEQYF. The DNA for the CDR3 is TGCAGCGTCTCAGGACTGGGGGCCGACGAGCAGTACTTC.

The sample holds a few counts of this clone. The CDR3 region has the DNA TGTGCCAGTAGTATAGCGTCTAACACAGATACGCAGTATTTT. Its translation: CASSIASNTDTQYF. The chain uses TRBV19 and TRBJ2-3; the D is unclear. The V gene lost 1 base and the J gene lost 2 bases, with 7 bases spanning the gap. CDR3 size: 14 residues. Germline-derived CDR1 and CDR2 are LNHDA and SQIVND (reference sequence).

The chain has TRBV7-8 and TRBJ2-7; perhaps TRBD1 as D (6 bases). There are 13 residues in the CDR3. V was clipped by 4 bases and J by 3 bases, with 10 bases between them. CDR1 and CDR2 from the germline V gene are SGHVS and FQNEAQ. The CDR3 sequence is CASSWDTLYEQYF. The CDR3 DNA reads as TGTGCCAGCAGCTGGGACACTCTCTACGAGCAGTACTTC. Full variable domain (missing parts from reference TRBV7-8 and TRBJ2-7): GAGVSQSPRYKVAKRGQDVALRCDPISGHVSLFWYQQALGQGPEFLTYFQNEAQLDKSGLPSDRFFAERPEGSVSTLKIQRTQQEDSAVYLCASSWDTLYEQYFGPGTRLTVT.

This sequence joins TRBV29-1 and TRBJ2-5; TRBD2 is a possible D gene (6 bases). The CDR3 extends over 13 amino acids. Deletions cut 4 bases from V and 5 bases from J, with 14 bases between. Germline V gene lookup returns CDR1 SQVTM and CDR2 ANQGSEA. The CDR3 protein is CSVAEGGLETQYF. The CDR3 DNA follows: TGCAGCGTTGCGGAGGGTGGGTTGGAGACCCAGTACTTC.

The gene calls are TRBV6-2 or TRBV6-3 and TRBJ1-2; D is possibly TRBD1 (5 bases). Germline V gene sequence: CDR1 MNHEY, CDR2 SVGEGT. With 6 bases removed from V and 4 bases from J, the gap between germline ends came to 15 bases. The CDR3 consists of 14 residues. CDR3 DNA sequence: TGTGCCAGCAGCTGGGGGACGGGGGGCTATGGCTACACCTTC. This translates into CASSWGTGGYGYTF.

The gene calls are TRBV25-1 and TRBJ2-5, with 7 bases fitting TRBD1. CDR3 length equals 17 residues. Losses at the gene ends were 3 bases for V and 7 bases for J; bases not matched to a gene: 17. Germline V CDR1 and CDR2: MGHDK, SYGVNS. CDR3 DNA: TGTGCCAGCAGTGAGGCGGATCGACAGGGCCTCCGGCGGACCCAGTACTTC. Translation gives CASSEADRQGLRRTQYF.

The rearrangement links TRBV7-9 to TRBJ2-1, with D perhaps matching TRBD1 (5 bases). V was clipped by 3 bases and J by 6 bases, with 9 bases between them. This CDR3 has 13 residues. Germline V gene sequence: CDR1 SEHNR, CDR2 FQNEAQ (reference sequence). CDR3 sequence: CASSFKQVNEQFF. The CDR3 DNA sequence: TGTGCCAGCAGCTTCAAACAGGTCAATGAGCAGTTCTTC.

This clone was counted once. J is TRBJ1-6 and V is TRBV6-5; D is possibly TRBD1 (6 bases). The CDR3 has 13 residues. Trimming pared 6 bases from V and 9 bases from J, leaving 12 bases between. From germline, CDR1 is MNHEY and CDR2 SVGAGI. CDR3 bases: TGTGCCAGCAGCGGGACATTGGGTTCACCCCTCCACTTT. It specifies CASSGTLGSPLHF.

On this clone itself: A read error may account for a junction end that differs from germline. The gene calls are TRBV6-1 and TRBJ2-5, with a possible D match to TRBD2 (7 bases). Germline assignment: CDR1 MNHNS and CDR2 SASEGT. The CDR3 runs to 13 residues. CDR3 bases: TGTGCCAGCAGGGAAGGGGGGAGGGTGACCCAGTACTTC. This sequence encodes CASREGGRVTQYF.

The chain employs TRBV4-3 and TRBJ2-7, with TRBD1 identical over 8 bases. Germline V gene lookup returns CDR1 LGHNA and CDR2 YSLEER. This CDR3 is built from 15 residues. V shed 3 bases, J shed 0 bases, and the junction held 4 bases outside the gene matches. CDR3 in DNA: TGCGCCAGCAGCCACAACAGGGGGTACTCCTACGAGCAGTACTTC. It codes for CASSHNRGYSYEQYF.

The chain is built from TRBV4-2 and TRBJ2-6, with 8 bases identical to TRBD1. CDR1 and CDR2 (germline): LGHNA, YNFKEQ. This CDR3 region has 19 residues. Trimming at V came to 0 bases and at J to 4 bases, leaving 11 bases not matched to a gene. The CDR3 loop reads CASSQDWAGGASGANVLTF. Written as DNA, the CDR3 is TGTGCCAGCAGCCAAGATTGGGCAGGGGGCGCTTCAGGGGCCAACGTCCTGACTTTC.

This clone was counted only a few times. This rearrangement joins TRBV7-9 to TRBJ2-5; TRBD1 is a possible D gene (5 bases). Trimming left V 5 bases short and J 5 bases short, with 12 bases between. The germline V gene has CDR1 SEHNR and CDR2 FQNEAQ (reference sequence). This CDR3 contains 13 residues. The CDR3 spells CASSTTVLETQYF. In nucleotides, the CDR3 is TGTGCCAGCAGCACGACAGTTCTGGAGACCCAGTACTTC.

The chain links TRBV6-6 to TRBJ1-2, with 7 bases matching TRBD1. The length of the CDR3 is 14 residues. The ends lost 5 bases at V and 4 bases at J; junction bases unmatched: 7. Per the germline V gene, CDR1 is MNHNY and CDR2 is SVGAGI (reference sequence). The chain's CDR3 is CASSPRDSSYGYTF. The CDR3, as DNA: TGTGCCAGCAGTCCGCGGGACAGCAGCTATGGCTACACCTTC.

The chain couples TRBV5-1 to TRBJ2-7; D might be TRBD1 (5 bases). Between the trimmed V and J ends, which lost 1 base and 3 bases, there was a span of 14 bases. The germline V gene has CDR1 SGHRS and CDR2 YFSETQ. The CDR3 is made up of 15 amino acids. The CDR3 DNA sequence: TGCGCCAGCAGCTTGTCCTTCGACAGCATCTACGAGCAGTACTTC. Protein: CASSLSFDSIYEQYF.

The chain links TRBV2 to TRBJ1-5, with a tentative D call TRBD1 (5 bases). Trimming pared 5 bases from V and 6 bases from J, leaving 11 bases between. The CDR3 spans 13 residues. Germline CDR1 reads SNHLY; CDR2 reads FYNNEI. The CDR3 region is CASSPGKGQPQHF. CDR3 nucleotides: TGTGCCAGCAGTCCAGGGAAAGGTCAGCCCCAGCATTTT.

The chain joins TRBV19 to TRBJ2-3, with TRBD1 as a possible D gene (5 bases). In germline, CDR1 is LNHDA, CDR2 SQIVND (reference sequence). The V gene lost 6 bases and the J gene lost 2 bases, with 12 bases spanning the gap. CDR3 length: 14 residues. CDR3 in amino acids: CASRDQGSTDTQYF. In nucleotides, the CDR3 is TGTGCCAGTAGAGATCAGGGATCCACAGATACGCAGTATTTT.